The clone carrying this TCR beta chain was counted between two and nine times. The antigen remains undetermined. The sample is drawn from a study of T cells in Graves' hyperthyroidism and ophthalmopathy. This CDR3 is 15 amino acids long. The ends were cut back, 4 bases at V and 5 bases at J, with 17 bases in the middle. In germline, CDR1 is SEHNR, CDR2 FQNEAQ (reference sequence). Study results and limitations: Among thyroid clonotypes expanded above 0.001, most also appeared in blood. Ophthalmopathy was told apart from stable hyperthyroidism by a 13 V-J model.

The source material, RNA transcripts, was used to amplify TCR beta CDR3 regions. In the first-round RT-PCR of the TCR CDR3, the HTBI primer set was used. TCRdb re-analysed the multiplex PCR reads in MiXCR, keeping a single row per CDR3 protein. The sample records a few hundred thousand distinct CDR3 sequences, approximately 14% being singletons. This chain links TRBV7-9 with TRBJ2-5; either TRBD1 or TRBD2 may fit D (5 bases each). Sample: blood. The TCR sequence derives from a woman in her 30s with Graves' hyperthyroidism. This CDR3 is CASSYRDPIYETQYF. The CDR3, as DNA: TGTGCCAGCAGCTATAGGGACCCCATATATGAGACCCAGTACTTC.